The 9 T cell receptor beta chains in this list originate from one sample, sequenced in a study of CD8+ T cells in alopecia areata (dated by TCRdb to between 2018 and 2020). The sample's treatment or condition label, in plain terms: oral pan-JAK inhibitor, 5-10 mg twice daily. Library prep was done by the immunoSEQ multiplex PCR assay. RNA was extracted from all samples and reverse transcribed into cDNA as template for TCR sequencing. TCRdb carries this immuneACCESS record with in-frame sequences only. Its versions omit some clonotypes, under half of them owing to an unresolved V gene in the studies checked, with the rest unexplained. For this sample there are hundreds of thousands of clones; 60% appear just once. The ten largest clonotypes hold around 0.92% of the sample. Here the sequenced sample was CD4+ T cells sorted from blood, taken around week 54, from a patient treated with tofacitinib. All receptors derive from a human donor with alopecia areata.

This clone came up a few times. This rearrangement joins TRBV29-1 to TRBJ2-7; 7 nucleotides line up with TRBD1. The CDR3 contains 15 residues. Germline V gene data show CDR1 as SQVTM and CDR2 as ANQGSEA. The J segment lost 0 bases and the V segment lost 8 bases, leaving 13 bases of the junction unmatched. The CDR3 loop is CSSNQQGLDSYEQYF. The CDR3 nucleotides read TGCAGCTCCAATCAACAGGGGCTAGACTCCTACGAGCAGTACTTC.

This clone was seen just once. J is TRBJ2-5 and V is TRBV5-1, with D tentatively TRBD1 or TRBD2 (5 bases each). Trimming took 4 bases from V and 5 from J, leaving 12 bases between them. The germline gives CDR1 SGHRS, CDR2 YFSETQ. The CDR3 covers 13 residues. CDR3 residues: CASSQGSAETQYF. As DNA, the CDR3 is TGCGCCAGCAGCCAGGGTAGCGCGGAGACCCAGTACTTC.

The chain has TRBV29-1 and TRBJ2-1; possible D gene TRBD1, 5 bases. The CDR3 totals 14 residues. The V and J ends lost 0 bases and 6 bases respectively, with 12 bases between them. Per germline, CDR1 SQVTM and CDR2 ANQGSEA. The CDR3: CSVEDPGAINEQFF. Here the CDR3 DNA reads TGCAGCGTTGAAGATCCTGGGGCCATCAATGAGCAGTTCTTC.

The rearrangement links TRBV29-1 to TRBJ2-7; possible D gene TRBD1, 8 bases. The CDR3 length is 16 residues. Trimming removed 0 bases at V and 2 bases at J, with 17 bases between. Germline V gene lookup returns CDR1 SQVTM and CDR2 ANQGSEA. Here the CDR3 reads CSVEDGGDRLPYEQYF. For the CDR3, the DNA is TGCAGCGTTGAAGATGGGGGGGACAGGCTCCCCTACGAGCAGTACTTC.

J is TRBJ2-2 and V is TRBV7-8; the D gene is possibly TRBD1 (5 bases). Germline V lookup: CDR1 SGHVS, CDR2 FQNEAQ. The CDR3 totals 14 residues. The V end lost 0 bases, the J end lost 7 bases, and 9 bases lay between the germline ends. CDR3 sequence reads: CASSLADRGGELFF. CDR3 DNA sequence: TGTGCCAGCAGCTTAGCCGACAGAGGCGGGGAGCTGTTTTTT.

The chain carries TRBV5-4 and TRBJ2-7; tentatively, D is TRBD1 (5 bases). The CDR3 runs 14 residues. Germline CDR1 and CDR2: SGHNT and YYREEE (reference sequence). V was trimmed by 0 bases and J by 4 bases, leaving 11 bases between them. This CDR3 is CASSLGGRQYEQYF. CDR3 DNA sequence: TGTGCCAGCAGCTTGGGTGGCAGACAGTACGAGCAGTACTTC.

V usage is TRBV29-1 and J usage is TRBJ2-2; D is possibly TRBD1 (6 bases). Germline loops: CDR1 SQVTM, CDR2 ANQGSEA. V shed 7 bases and J shed 4 bases, with 13 bases lying between them. The CDR3 extends over 13 amino acids. Written as DNA, the CDR3 is TGCAGCGCCCTGAAGGGGGTCACCGGGGAGCTGTTTTTT. Amino acids: CSALKGVTGELFF.

This clone was found once. The chain uses TRBV2 and TRBJ1-1, with D possibly matching TRBD1 (6 bases). V was trimmed by 7 bases and J by 2 bases, leaving 17 bases between them. The CDR3 is 15 residues long. Per the germline V gene, CDR1 is SNHLY and CDR2 is FYNNEI. The CDR3 is CASIPTGRLNTEAFF. Here the CDR3 DNA reads TGTGCCAGCATTCCCACAGGGAGGTTAAACACTGAAGCTTTCTTT.

J is TRBJ2-6 and V is TRBV25-1; D gene uncertain. Deletions cut 4 bases from V and 3 bases from J, with 10 bases between. The germline gives CDR1 MGHDK, CDR2 SYGVNS. The CDR3 covers 15 residues. CDR3 bases: TGTGCCAGCAGTGGTCAAGGTCGTGGGGCCAACGTCCTGACTTTC. Residues: CASSGQGRGANVLTF. Filled out from reference TRBV25-1 and TRBJ2-6, the complete variable domain reads EADIYQTPRYLVIGTGKKITLECSQTMGHDKMYWYQQDPGMELHLIHYSYGVNSTEKGDLSSESTVSRIRTEHFPLTLESARPSHTSQYLCASSGQGRGANVLTFGAGSRLTVL.